This T cell receptor beta chain was identified in a study of T cell repertoires in cytomegalovirus infection. The wider study: Evidence of both CMV infection and a matching HLA type came from public TCR beta signatures. Findings and caveats of the study: Individuals carrying CMV plus the relevant HLA were identified by cumulative frequency of public TCR beta families.

Worth noting for this clonotype: What it binds is not known.

Each CDR3 protein is one row after TCRdb ran MiXCR on the reads. The profile shows roughly 500,000 distinct CDR3 sequences, approximately 15% of them singletons. Germline CDR1 MNHEY, CDR2 SVGAGI. The V gene lost 6 bases and the J gene lost 4 bases, with 13 bases spanning the gap. The CDR3 contains 15 residues. The clonotype was recovered from a human donor in good health (CMV status not recorded). Some clones in this sample may be carry-over from other donors' samples. V usage is TRBV6-5 and J usage is TRBJ2-6, with D tentatively TRBD1 (6 bases). The sample consisted of CD8+ T cells from PBMCs. The CDR3 DNA follows: TGTGCCAGCAGAATCCAGGGGTCCGGGGCCAACGTCCTGACTTTC. The encoded protein is CASRIQGSGANVLTF.